A single sample is the source of the 14 T cell receptor beta chains below, sequenced in a study of T cells expressing NK-cell markers. TCRdb re-called the 5' RACE reads and shows each CDR3 protein once, DNA omitted. Here the sample table reports 550,000 to 600,000 distinct CDR3 sequences. Sequenced sample: blood T cells: a sorted CD56 or NKG2C T cell subset, CD4+ or CD8+ T cells, or bulk PBMC T cells (not recorded which). The receptors derive from a man aged 18-30 years in good health.

This rearrangement joins TRBV19 to TRBJ2-1; TCRdb's assignment of TRBD1 cannot be checked, as there is no DNA. Germline V gives CDR1 LNHDA, CDR2 SQIVND (reference sequence). The CDR3 has 13 amino acids. CDR3 residues: CASTPGPGDEQFF.

J is TRBJ1-2 and V is TRBV25-1. This CDR3 is 14 amino acids long. Germline assignment: CDR1 MGHDK and CDR2 SYGVNS. The CDR3: CASQGGGRNYGYTF.

The rearrangement uses TRBV12-3 or TRBV12-4 and TRBJ2-1. The CDR3 is made up of 16 amino acids. The CDR3 here is CASSRNERVSYNEQFF.

J is TRBJ2-1 and V is TRBV6-5; absent DNA, TCRdb's TRBD2 call cannot be checked. The CDR3 is 12 amino acids. Germline lookup yields CDR1 MNHEY and CDR2 SVGAGI. CDR3 loop: CASSSGLGQQFF.

The chain is built from TRBV3-1 and TRBJ2-2; TCRdb's D gene call, TRBD1, goes unchecked for lack of DNA. Per the germline V gene, CDR1 is LGHDT and CDR2 is YNNKEL (reference sequence). CDR3 size: 17 residues. CDR3 protein: CASSPLSRGGNTGELFF.

The chain links TRBV10-1 to TRBJ2-1. Per germline, CDR1 WNHNN and CDR2 SYGVQD (reference sequence). CDR3 length equals 15 residues. Here the CDR3 reads CASSESLGMGNEQFF.

The chain carries TRBV11-1 and TRBJ2-5; TCRdb gives TRBD2 as the D gene, but with no DNA this cannot be confirmed. The CDR3 has 15 residues. From germline, CDR1 is SGHAT and CDR2 FQDESV (reference sequence). CDR3 amino acids: CASSDPRDLGETQYF.

The genes are TRBV5-6 and TRBJ2-3; TCRdb gives TRBD2 as the D gene, but with no DNA this cannot be confirmed. The CDR3 is 15 residues long. Germline V lookup: CDR1 SGHDT, CDR2 YYEEEE. The CDR3 region is CASIETSGWTDTQYF.

V usage is TRBV27 and J usage is TRBJ1-1; the D call from TCRdb, TRBD1, cannot be confirmed without DNA. The CDR3 is made up of 14 amino acids. The germline CDR1 and CDR2 sequences are MNHEY and SMNVEV (reference sequence). The CDR3 here is CASSPHRGNTEAFF.

The chain couples TRBV28 to TRBJ2-7; TCRdb outputs TRBD1, but without DNA this stays unchecked. This CDR3 comprises 14 residues. CDR1 and CDR2 (germline): MDHEN, SYDVKM. The CDR3 loop reads CASGDRGSSYEQYF.

This rearrangement joins TRBV5-1 to TRBJ2-1; TCRdb calls TRBD1, which cannot be checked without DNA. Germline loops: CDR1 SGHRS, CDR2 YFSETQ. CDR3 length: 13 amino acids. The CDR3 reads CASSEPGYNEQFF.

This chain uses TRBV18 with TRBJ2-2. CDR3 length equals 16 residues. From germline, CDR1 is KGHSH and CDR2 LQKENI. CDR3 amino acids: CASSPIVTLNTGELFF.

This rearrangement joins TRBV4-1 to TRBJ2-7. The germline CDR1 and CDR2 sequences are MGHRA and YSYEKL. This CDR3 spans 12 amino acids. CDR3 sequence: CASSQVEGEQYF.

This chain links TRBV7-9 with TRBJ2-3; TCRdb proposes TRBD2, but this gene call is untestable without DNA. This CDR3 has 17 amino acids. CDR1 SEHNR and CDR2 FQNEAQ come from the germline V gene (reference sequence). CDR3 protein: CASSLETSGSVRDTQYF.